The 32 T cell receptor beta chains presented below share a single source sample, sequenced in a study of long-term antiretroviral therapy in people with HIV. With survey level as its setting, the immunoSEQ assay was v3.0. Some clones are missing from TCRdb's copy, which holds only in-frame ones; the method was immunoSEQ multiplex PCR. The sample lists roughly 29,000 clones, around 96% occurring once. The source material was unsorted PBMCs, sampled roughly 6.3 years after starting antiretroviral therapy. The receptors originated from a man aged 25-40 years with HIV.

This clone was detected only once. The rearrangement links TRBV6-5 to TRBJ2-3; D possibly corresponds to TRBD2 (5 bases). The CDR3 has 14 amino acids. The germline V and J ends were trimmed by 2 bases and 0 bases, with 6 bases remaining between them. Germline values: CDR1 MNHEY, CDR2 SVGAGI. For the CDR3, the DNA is TGTGCCAGCAGTTACGGACTTAGCACAGATACGCAGTATTTT. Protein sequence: CASSYGLSTDTQYF.

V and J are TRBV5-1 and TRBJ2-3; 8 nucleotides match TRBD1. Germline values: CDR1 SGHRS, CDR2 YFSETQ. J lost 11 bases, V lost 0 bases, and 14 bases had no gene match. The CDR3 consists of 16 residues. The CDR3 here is CASSLVGQGAPRWQYF. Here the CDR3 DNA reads TGCGCCAGCAGCTTGGTCGGCCAGGGGGCCCCCCGGTGGCAGTATTTT.

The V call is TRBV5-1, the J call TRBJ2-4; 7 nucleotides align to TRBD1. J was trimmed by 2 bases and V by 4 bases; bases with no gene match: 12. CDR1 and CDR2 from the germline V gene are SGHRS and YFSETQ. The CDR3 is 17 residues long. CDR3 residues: CASSTRSTGLSKNIQYF. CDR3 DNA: TGCGCCAGCAGCACAAGATCGACAGGGCTTTCCAAAAACATTCAGTACTTC.

CDR3: CASSPAGQQYF. The CDR3 DNA sequence: TGTGCCAGCAGCCCCGCGGGCCAGCAGTACTTC. This chain joins TRBV11-2 and TRBJ2-7; D may be TRBD2 (5 bases). The CDR3 runs 11 residues. Germline V CDR1 and CDR2: SGHAT, FQNNGV. The V end lost 5 bases, the J end lost 8 bases, and 10 bases lay between the germline ends. The entire variable domain, with the rest obtained from reference TRBV11-2 and TRBJ2-7, is as follows: EAGVAQSPRYKIIEKRQSVAFWCNPISGHATLYWYQQILGQGPKLLIQFQNNGVVDDSQLPKDRFSAERLKGVDSTLKIQPAKLEDSAVYLCASSPAGQQYFGPGTRLTVT.

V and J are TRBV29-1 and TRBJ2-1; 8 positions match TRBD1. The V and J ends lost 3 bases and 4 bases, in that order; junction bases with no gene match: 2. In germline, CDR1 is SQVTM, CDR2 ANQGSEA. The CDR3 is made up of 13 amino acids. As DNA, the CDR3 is TGCAGCGTTGAGGGGACAGGATACAATGAGCAGTTCTTC. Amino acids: CSVEGTGYNEQFF.

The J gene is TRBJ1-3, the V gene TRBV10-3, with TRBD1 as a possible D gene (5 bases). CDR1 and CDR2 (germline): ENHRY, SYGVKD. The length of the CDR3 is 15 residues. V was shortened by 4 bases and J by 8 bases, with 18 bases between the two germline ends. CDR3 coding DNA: TGTGCCATCAGTGGCCCTGGTCAGGGTACTGACACCATATATTTT. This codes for CAISGPGQGTDTIYF.

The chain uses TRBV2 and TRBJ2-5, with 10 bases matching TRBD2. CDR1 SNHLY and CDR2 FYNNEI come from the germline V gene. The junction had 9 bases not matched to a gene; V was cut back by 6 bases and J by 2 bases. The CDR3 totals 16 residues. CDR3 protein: CASSRLSGRKQETQYF. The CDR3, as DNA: TGTGCCAGCAGCCGCCTTAGCGGGAGGAAGCAAGAGACCCAGTACTTC.

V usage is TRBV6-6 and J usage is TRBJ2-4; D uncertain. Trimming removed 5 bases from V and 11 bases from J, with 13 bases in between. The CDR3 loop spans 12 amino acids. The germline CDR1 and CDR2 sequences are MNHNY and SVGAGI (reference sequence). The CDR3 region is CASSGPDVVQYF. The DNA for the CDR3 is TGTGCCAGCAGTGGGCCCGACGTGGTTCAGTACTTC.

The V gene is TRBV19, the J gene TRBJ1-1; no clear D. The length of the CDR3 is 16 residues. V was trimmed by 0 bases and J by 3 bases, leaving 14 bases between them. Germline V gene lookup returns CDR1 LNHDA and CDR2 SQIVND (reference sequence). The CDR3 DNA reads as TGTGCCAGTAGTATAGAATGGAGGGAGGTTGACACTGAAGCTTTCTTT. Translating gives CASSIEWREVDTEAFF.

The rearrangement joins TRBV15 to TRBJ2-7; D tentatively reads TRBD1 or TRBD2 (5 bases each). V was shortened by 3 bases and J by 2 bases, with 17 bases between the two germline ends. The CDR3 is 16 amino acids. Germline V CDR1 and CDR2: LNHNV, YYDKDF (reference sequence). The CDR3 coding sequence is TGTGCCACCAGCAGGTCACTTTCGGGACGGGCCTACGAGCAGTACTTC. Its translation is CATSRSLSGRAYEQYF.

For the CDR3, the DNA is TGCGCCAGCAGTGAGCAGTCCTCTGGAAACACCATATATTTT. This codes for CASSEQSSGNTIYF. The J gene is TRBJ1-3, the V gene TRBV10-2; D gene unclear. This CDR3 has 14 residues. CDR1 WSHSY and CDR2 SAAADI come from the germline V gene. Trimming removed 2 bases at V and 0 bases at J, with 5 bases between.

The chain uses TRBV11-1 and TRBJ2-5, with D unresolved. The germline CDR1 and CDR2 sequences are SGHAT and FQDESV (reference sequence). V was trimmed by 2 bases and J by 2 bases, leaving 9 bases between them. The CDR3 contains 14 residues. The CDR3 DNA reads TGTGCCAGCAGCTTAAGGGTCTCGCAAGAGACCCAGTACTTC. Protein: CASSLRVSQETQYF.

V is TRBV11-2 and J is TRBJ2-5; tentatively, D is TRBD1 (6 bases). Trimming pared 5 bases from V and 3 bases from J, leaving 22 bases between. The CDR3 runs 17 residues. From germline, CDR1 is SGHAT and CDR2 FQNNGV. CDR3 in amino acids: CASSRTLTEGGKETQYF. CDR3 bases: TGTGCCAGCAGCCGGACACTGACCGAAGGGGGTAAAGAGACCCAGTACTTC.

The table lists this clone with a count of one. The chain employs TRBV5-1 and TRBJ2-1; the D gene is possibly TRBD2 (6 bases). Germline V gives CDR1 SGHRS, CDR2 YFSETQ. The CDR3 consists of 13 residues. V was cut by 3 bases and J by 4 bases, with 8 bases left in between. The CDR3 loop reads CASSWGRYNEQFF. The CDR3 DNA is TGCGCCAGCAGCTGGGGGAGGTACAATGAGCAGTTCTTC.

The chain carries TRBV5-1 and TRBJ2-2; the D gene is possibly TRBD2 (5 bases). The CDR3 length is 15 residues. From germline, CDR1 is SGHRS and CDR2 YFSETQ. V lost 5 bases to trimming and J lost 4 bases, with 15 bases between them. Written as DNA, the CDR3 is TGCGCCAGCAGTTGGGTTCTCGGAGGCACCGGGGAGCTGTTTTTT. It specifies CASSWVLGGTGELFF. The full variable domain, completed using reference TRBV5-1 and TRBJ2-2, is KAGVTQTPRYLIKTRGQQVTLSCSPISGHRSVSWYQQTPGQGLQFLFEYFSETQRNKGNFPGRFSGRQFSNSRSEMNVSTLELGDSALYLCASSWVLGGTGELFFGEGSRLTVL.

For the CDR3, the DNA is TGTGCCAGTAGCCCCTCCTTTCTTATAACTGGGGCCAACGTCCTGACTTTC. Its translation is CASSPSFLITGANVLTF. J is TRBJ2-6 and V is TRBV19; D call uncertain. Germline lookup yields CDR1 LNHDA and CDR2 SQIVND (reference sequence). The V end was cut by 6 bases, the J end by 2 bases, with 17 bases between. The length of the CDR3 is 17 residues.

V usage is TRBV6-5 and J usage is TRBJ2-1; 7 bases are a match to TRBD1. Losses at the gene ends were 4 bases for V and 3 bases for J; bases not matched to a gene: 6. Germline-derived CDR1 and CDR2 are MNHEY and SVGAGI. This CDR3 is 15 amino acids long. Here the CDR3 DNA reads TGTGCCAGCAGTTTACAGGGACAGAGCTACAATGAGCAGTTCTTC. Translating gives CASSLQGQSYNEQFF.

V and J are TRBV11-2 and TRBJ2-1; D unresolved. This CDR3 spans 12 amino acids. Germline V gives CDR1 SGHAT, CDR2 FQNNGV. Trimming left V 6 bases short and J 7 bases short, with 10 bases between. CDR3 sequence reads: CASRIGFNEQFF. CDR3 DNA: TGTGCCAGCAGGATTGGATTTAATGAGCAGTTCTTC.

The CDR3, as DNA: TGTGCCATCAGTGAGGACCTGACAGTAATTAACTCCTACGAGCAGTACTTC. Translated: CAISEDLTVINSYEQYF. The chain has TRBV10-3 and TRBJ2-7, with D possibly being TRBD1 (5 bases). CDR3 length equals 17 residues. CDR1 and CDR2 from the germline V gene are ENHRY and SYGVKD. V was shortened by 2 bases and J by 0 bases, with 17 bases between the two germline ends.

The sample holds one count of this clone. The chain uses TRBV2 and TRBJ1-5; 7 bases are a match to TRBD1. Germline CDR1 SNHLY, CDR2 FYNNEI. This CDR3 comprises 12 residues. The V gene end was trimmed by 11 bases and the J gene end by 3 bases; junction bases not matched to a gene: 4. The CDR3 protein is CAVGTDNQPQHF. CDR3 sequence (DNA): TGTGCCGTCGGGACAGACAATCAGCCCCAGCATTTT.

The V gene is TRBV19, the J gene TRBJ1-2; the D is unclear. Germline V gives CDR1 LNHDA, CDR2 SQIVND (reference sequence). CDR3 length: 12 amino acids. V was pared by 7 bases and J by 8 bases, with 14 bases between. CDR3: CASTPTMGGYTF. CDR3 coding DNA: TGTGCCAGTACCCCGACAATGGGGGGCTACACCTTC.

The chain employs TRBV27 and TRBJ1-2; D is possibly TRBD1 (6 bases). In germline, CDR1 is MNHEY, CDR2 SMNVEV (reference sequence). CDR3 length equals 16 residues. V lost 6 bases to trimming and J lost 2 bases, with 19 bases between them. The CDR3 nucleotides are TGTGCCAGCAGCCGCCGAGGGGGTCTCCAAAACTATGGCTACACCTTC. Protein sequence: CASSRRGGLQNYGYTF.

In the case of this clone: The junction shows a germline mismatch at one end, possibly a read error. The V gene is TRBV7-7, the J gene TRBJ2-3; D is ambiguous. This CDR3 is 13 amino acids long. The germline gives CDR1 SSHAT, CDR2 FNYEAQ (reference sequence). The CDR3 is CASSFGNADTQYF. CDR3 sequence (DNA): TGTGCTAGCAGCTTTGGGAATGCAGATACGCAGTATTTT.

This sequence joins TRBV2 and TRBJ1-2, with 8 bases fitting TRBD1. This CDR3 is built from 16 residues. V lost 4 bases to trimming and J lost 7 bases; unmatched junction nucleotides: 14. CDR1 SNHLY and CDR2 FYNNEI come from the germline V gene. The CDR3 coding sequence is TGTGCCAGCAGTGGTGGACAGGGACTCTTATCGTCTGGCTACACCTTC. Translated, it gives CASSGGQGLLSSGYTF. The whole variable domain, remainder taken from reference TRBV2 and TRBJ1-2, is EPEVTQTPSHQVTQMGQEVILRCVPISNHLYFYWYRQILGQKVEFLVSFYNNEISEKSEIFDDQFSVERPDGSNFTLKIRSTKLEDSAMYFCASSGGQGLLSSGYTFGSGTRLTVV.

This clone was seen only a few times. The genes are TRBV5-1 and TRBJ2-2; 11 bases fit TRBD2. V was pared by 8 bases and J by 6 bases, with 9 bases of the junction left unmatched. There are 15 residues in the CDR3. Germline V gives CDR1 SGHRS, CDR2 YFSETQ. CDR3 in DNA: TGCGCCAGTGAACCGGGACTAGCGGTCTCCGGGGAGCTGTTTTTT. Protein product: CASEPGLAVSGELFF.

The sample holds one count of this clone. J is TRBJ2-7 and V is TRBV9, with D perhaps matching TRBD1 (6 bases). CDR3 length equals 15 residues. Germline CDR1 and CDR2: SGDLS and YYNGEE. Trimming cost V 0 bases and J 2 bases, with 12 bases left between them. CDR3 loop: CASSVDREWAYEQYF. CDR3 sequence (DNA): TGTGCCAGCAGCGTAGACAGGGAGTGGGCCTACGAGCAGTACTTC.

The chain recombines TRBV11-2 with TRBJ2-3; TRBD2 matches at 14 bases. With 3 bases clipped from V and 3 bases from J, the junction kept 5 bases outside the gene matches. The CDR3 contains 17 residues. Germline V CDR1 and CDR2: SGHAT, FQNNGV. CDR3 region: CASSFRGLAGETDTQYF. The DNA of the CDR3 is TGTGCCAGCAGCTTTAGGGGACTAGCGGGAGAGACAGATACGCAGTATTTT.

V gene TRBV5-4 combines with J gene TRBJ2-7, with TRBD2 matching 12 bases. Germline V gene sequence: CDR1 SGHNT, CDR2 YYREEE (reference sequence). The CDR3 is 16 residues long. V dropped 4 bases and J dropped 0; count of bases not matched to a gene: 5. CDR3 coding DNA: TGTGCCAGCAGCCCCATGACTAGCGGGAGCTCCTACGAGCAGTACTTC. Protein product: CASSPMTSGSSYEQYF.

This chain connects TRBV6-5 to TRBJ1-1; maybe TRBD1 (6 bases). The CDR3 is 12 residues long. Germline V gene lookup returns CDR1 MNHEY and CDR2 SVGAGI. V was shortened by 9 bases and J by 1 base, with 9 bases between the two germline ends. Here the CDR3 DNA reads TGTGCCAGTCACAGGGAGAACACTGAAGCTTTCTTT. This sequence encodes CASHRENTEAFF.

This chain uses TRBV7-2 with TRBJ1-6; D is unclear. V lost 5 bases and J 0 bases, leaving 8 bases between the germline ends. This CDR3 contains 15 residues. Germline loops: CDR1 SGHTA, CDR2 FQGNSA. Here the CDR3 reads CASSPTHSYNSPLHF. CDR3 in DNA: TGTGCCAGCAGCCCCACGCACTCCTATAATTCACCCCTCCACTTT. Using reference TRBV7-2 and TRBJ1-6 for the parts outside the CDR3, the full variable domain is GAGVSQSPSNKVTEKGKDVELRCDPISGHTALYWYRQSLGQGLEFLIYFQGNSAPDKSGLPSDRFSAERTGGSVSTLTIQRTQQEDSAVYLCASSPTHSYNSPLHFGNGTRLTVT.

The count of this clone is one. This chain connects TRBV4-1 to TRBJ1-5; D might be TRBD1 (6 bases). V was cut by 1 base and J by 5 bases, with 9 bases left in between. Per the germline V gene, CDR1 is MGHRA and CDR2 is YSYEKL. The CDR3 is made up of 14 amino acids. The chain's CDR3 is CASSQGTVDQPQHF. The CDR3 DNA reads TGCGCCAGCAGCCAAGGGACAGTAGATCAGCCCCAGCATTTT.

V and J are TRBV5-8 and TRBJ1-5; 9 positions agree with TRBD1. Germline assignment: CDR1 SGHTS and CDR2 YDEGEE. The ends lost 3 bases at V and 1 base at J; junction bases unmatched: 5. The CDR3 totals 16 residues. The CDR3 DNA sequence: TGTGCCAGCAGCTCGCGTGGGACAGGGAGCAATCAGCCCCAGCATTTT. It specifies CASSSRGTGSNQPQHF.